These 9 T cell receptor beta chains came from one sample sequenced in a study of vaccination effects on CD4 cells after COVID-19. Sequencing used immunoSEQ multiplex PCR; TCRdb keeps in-frame clones, though not all of them. The sample records more than 35,000 clones, about 75% being singletons. Antigen-specific CD4+ T cells were first expanded with viral peptide pools by the ViraFEST assay and only then sequenced. At the end of about ten days of culture, CD4+ T cells were isolated. The person had PCR-confirmed SARS-CoV-2 infection between March and December 2020. Their cognate antigens are unknown. This specimen consisted of CD4+ T cells from PBMCs cultured with a peptide pool, obtained before COVID-19 vaccination. These receptors originate from a human donor who had a prior SARS-CoV-2 infection.

The J gene is TRBJ2-3, the V gene TRBV5-1, with TRBD2 matching 8 bases. Germline CDR1 SGHRS, CDR2 YFSETQ. This CDR3 region has 14 residues. Losses at the gene ends were 2 bases for V and 6 bases for J; bases not matched to a gene: 5. CDR3 bases: TGCGCCAGCAGCTTAGCGGGAGATATCGATACGCAGTATTTT. This codes for CASSLAGDIDTQYF.

In DNA form, the CDR3 reads TGTGCCAGCAGCCCCCAAACGACAGGGTCTACCGAAAAACTGTTTTTT. It specifies CASSPQTTGSTEKLFF. V usage is TRBV7-2 and J usage is TRBJ1-4; 7 bases align to TRBD1. This CDR3 has 16 residues. V gave up 5 bases and J gave up 8 bases; unmatched junction bases: 14. Looked up from germline, CDR1 is SGHTA and CDR2 is FQGNSA.

The rearrangement uses TRBV27 and TRBJ1-1, with D maybe TRBD1 (5 bases). V lost 3 bases and J 1 base, leaving 15 bases between the germline ends. The CDR3 extends over 16 amino acids. Germline CDR1 and CDR2: MNHEY and SMNVEV (reference sequence). The CDR3 nucleotides read TGTGCCAGCAGTTTGGGGCCTTTTGGGGGGAACACTGAAGCTTTCTTT. Protein product: CASSLGPFGGNTEAFF.

V and J are TRBV18 and TRBJ1-2; D gene unclear. V was trimmed by 1 base and J by 4 bases, leaving 13 bases between them. This CDR3 has 15 amino acids. Per the germline V gene, CDR1 is KGHSH and CDR2 is LQKENI. This chain's CDR3 is CASSPRGAPAYGYTF. The CDR3 DNA follows: TGTGCCAGCTCACCACGCGGCGCGCCCGCCTATGGCTACACCTTC.

V is TRBV7-9 and J is TRBJ1-2; D unresolved. CDR3 length: 13 residues. V was shortened by 3 bases and J by 4 bases, with 9 bases between the two germline ends. Per the germline V gene, CDR1 is SEHNR and CDR2 is FQNEAQ (reference sequence). Here the CDR3 DNA reads TGTGCCAGCAGCTTGAGAGGTGTCTATGGCTACACCTTC. Encoded protein: CASSLRGVYGYTF.

The chain carries TRBV7-9 and TRBJ2-7, with 11 bases aligning to TRBD2. CDR3 length equals 16 residues. V dropped 5 bases and J dropped 1; count of bases not matched to a gene: 7. Germline CDR1 reads SEHNR; CDR2 reads FQNEAQ (reference sequence). CDR3 residues: CASSALLAGGSYEQYF. The CDR3 DNA reads as TGTGCCAGCAGCGCACTTCTAGCGGGAGGTTCCTACGAGCAGTACTTC.

This clone was detected once. At one boundary the junction diverges from the germline segment, which might be a read error. V is TRBV3-1 (or the pseudogene TRBV3-2) and J is TRBJ2-3; D is perhaps TRBD2 (6 bases). Germline CDR1 reads LGHDT; CDR2 reads YNNKEL (reference sequence). CDR3 length equals 18 residues. CDR3 amino acids: CASSEEGWGGTSTDTQYF. The CDR3 DNA is TGTGCCAGCAGCGAAGAGGGATGGGGTGGGACTTCCACAGATACGCAGTATTTT.

The V and J genes are TRBV30 and TRBJ2-7; 7 bases line up with TRBD2. CDR1 and CDR2 from the germline V gene are GTSNPN and SVGIG (reference sequence). The CDR3 spans 15 residues. Trimming at V came to 0 bases and at J to 3 bases, leaving 8 bases not matched to a gene. CDR3 loop: CAWSVLGGGFYEQYF. In DNA form, the CDR3 reads TGTGCCTGGAGTGTACTTGGGGGAGGGTTCTACGAGCAGTACTTC.

V usage is TRBV7-2 and J usage is TRBJ2-7; either TRBD1 or TRBD2 may fit D (6 bases each). The germline V gene has CDR1 SGHTA and CDR2 FQGNSA. The CDR3 contains 16 residues. V was pared by 2 bases and J by 1 base, with 15 bases between. This CDR3 reads CASSLLRRRGSYEQYF. CDR3 bases: TGTGCCAGCAGCTTACTTCGGCGGAGGGGGTCCTACGAGCAGTACTTC.